This T cell receptor beta chain came from a study of T-cell memory formation after mild COVID-19. Regarding the study as a whole: Among CD4+ contracting clones, most were CM and EM, and CD8+ ones EMRA. SARS-CoV-2 specificity was not confirmed for second-wave clones peaking on day 37. There was a balanced CD4/CD8 profile in clones contracting day 15 to 85, and later expanders leaned CD4+.

The table lists this clonotype with a few counts. As yet, its antigen is unknown. The V end lost 4 bases, the J end lost 3 bases, and 10 bases lay between the germline ends. Germline values: CDR1 ENHRY, CDR2 SYGVKD. This CDR3 contains 13 residues. TCRdb re-called the 5' RACE reads through MiXCR, storing one row per CDR3 protein. The sample includes 110,000 to 150,000 distinct CDR3 sequences, approximately 26% seen only once; the top ten take about 24%. The TCR was taken from an adult woman who had mild COVID-19 (a few samples of this study predate the infection). Cell type and time point are not known. V is TRBV10-3 and J is TRBJ2-7; D is undetermined. Input material: PBMCs or a T cell subset sorted from them (not recorded which). The CDR3 reads CAISVQHGYEQYF. The CDR3 DNA reads as TGTGCCATCAGTGTTCAGCACGGCTACGAGCAGTACTTC.